These T cell receptor beta chains were read from a single sample in a study of cytomegalovirus exposure and HLA in healthy donors. Profiled with immunoSEQ multiplex PCR; TCRdb holds only in-frame clones, not every one. The sample holds about 280,000 clones, roughly 90% seen once. Sequencing input: PBMCs. The receptors come from a woman aged 18-29 years in good health and CMV-seronegative. The CDR3 runs from the conserved cysteine through the conserved F or W. Fields, in order: J gene, clone size, D gene, V gene, CDR3 DNA, CDR3 protein. The D gene is left open where the match is weak. The size of a clone is reported for some rows only, either as once, few or many, or as a class for expanded clones.

j_gene: TRBJ2-7
abundance: .
d_gene: TRBD1
v_gene: TRBV4-1
CDR3nt: TGCGCCAGCAGCCTGAGACAGGGAGTATCCTACGAGCAGTACTTC
CDR3aa: CASSLRQGVSYEQYF

j_gene: TRBJ2-7
abundance: .
d_gene: .
v_gene: TRBV21-1
CDR3nt: TGTGCCAGCAGCAAAAGTGAGTCGCTAGCGGGAGGGGCCTGGGAGCAGTACTTC
CDR3aa: CASSKSESLAGGAWEQYF

j_gene: TRBJ1-2
abundance: .
d_gene: .
v_gene: TRBV28
CDR3nt: TGTGCCAGCAGTTTACAAGGAGGCGGCAATGGCTACACCTTC
CDR3aa: CASSLQGGGNGYTF

j_gene: TRBJ2-3
abundance: .
d_gene: .
v_gene: TRBV29-1
CDR3nt: TGCAGCGTTGGTGTCAGGGTAACCGATACGCAGTATTTT
CDR3aa: CSVGVRVTDTQYF

j_gene: TRBJ1-1
abundance: .
d_gene: TRBD1
v_gene: TRBV5-1
CDR3nt: TGCGCCAGCAGCTTCATGGGACAGTTCACTGAAGCTTTCTTT
CDR3aa: CASSFMGQFTEAFF

j_gene: TRBJ1-1
abundance: once
d_gene: TRBD1
v_gene: TRBV5-1
CDR3nt: TGCGCCAGCAGCTTGGGTTTGACAGGGAGGACTGAAGCTTTCTTT
CDR3aa: CASSLGLTGRTEAFF

j_gene: TRBJ1-1
abundance: .
d_gene: .
v_gene: TRBV2
CDR3nt: TGTGCCAGCAGTGCATCGAACACTGAAGCTTTCTTT
CDR3aa: CASSASNTEAFF

j_gene: TRBJ2-7
abundance: .
d_gene: .
v_gene: TRBV11-3
CDR3nt: TGTGCCAGCAGCATCAGACAGGGAGGCGAGCAGTACTTC
CDR3aa: CASSIRQGGEQYF

j_gene: TRBJ2-5
abundance: .
d_gene: TRBD1
v_gene: TRBV5-1
CDR3nt: TGCGCCAGCAGCTTGGGTACCAGGGGGAGAAAAGAGACCCAGTACTTC
CDR3aa: CASSLGTRGRKETQYF

j_gene: TRBJ2-7
abundance: .
d_gene: TRBD2
v_gene: TRBV6-6
CDR3nt: TGTGCCAGCAGTCTACTAGCGGGAAACGAGCAGTACTTC
CDR3aa: CASSLLAGNEQYF

j_gene: TRBJ2-3
abundance: .
d_gene: .
v_gene: TRBV2
CDR3nt: TGTGCCAGCAGTGGAAAGTCGGGGTCAGATACGCAGTATTTT
CDR3aa: CASSGKSGSDTQYF

j_gene: TRBJ1-5
abundance: .
d_gene: TRBD1
v_gene: TRBV7-8
CDR3nt: TGTGCCAGCAGCTTAGGGACAGGGGATAGCAATCAGCCCCAGCATTTT
CDR3aa: CASSLGTGDSNQPQHF

j_gene: TRBJ2-1
abundance: once
d_gene: TRBD2
v_gene: TRBV28
CDR3nt: TGTGCCAGCAGTTATCTAGGCGGGAGGGCCCACAATGAGCAGTTCTTC
CDR3aa: CASSYLGGRAHNEQFF

j_gene: TRBJ2-7
abundance: .
d_gene: .
v_gene: TRBV14
CDR3nt: TGTGCCAGCAGCCAAGTTGGCAGGGTAGGCGAGCAGTACTTC
CDR3aa: CASSQVGRVGEQYF

j_gene: TRBJ2-4
abundance: .
d_gene: TRBD1
v_gene: TRBV5-1
CDR3nt: TGCGCCAGCAGCCCAGGACAGGGGCGAGCCAAAAACATTCAGTACTTC
CDR3aa: CASSPGQGRAKNIQYF

j_gene: TRBJ2-1
abundance: .
d_gene: TRBD2
v_gene: TRBV27
CDR3nt: TGTGCCAGCAGCTCTCTGGCGGGAGGTTTGATCAATGAGCAGTTCTTC
CDR3aa: CASSSLAGGLINEQFF

j_gene: TRBJ2-2
abundance: .
d_gene: TRBD2
v_gene: TRBV10-1
CDR3nt: TGCGCCAGCAGTAATAGCGGGGGCACCGGGGAGCTGTTTTTT
CDR3aa: CASSNSGGTGELFF

j_gene: TRBJ2-3
abundance: .
d_gene: .
v_gene: TRBV6-5
CDR3nt: TGTGCCAGCAGTGCACAGGGCACAGATACGCAGTCTTTT
CDR3aa: CASSAQGTDTQSF

j_gene: TRBJ2-7
abundance: .
d_gene: .
v_gene: TRBV5-6
CDR3nt: TGTGCCAGCAGCTCCCGCTCCGGGTTAAAGCAGTACTTC
CDR3aa: CASSSRSGLKQYF

j_gene: TRBJ2-7
abundance: .
d_gene: .
v_gene: TRBV27
CDR3nt: TGTGCCAGCAGTCTGGGAGTGAGTTCCTACGAGCAGTACTTC
CDR3aa: CASSLGVSSYEQYF

j_gene: TRBJ1-1
abundance: .
d_gene: TRBD1
v_gene: TRBV19
CDR3nt: TGTGCCAGTAGCCGGGACAGGGAGATTACTGAAGCTTTCTTT
CDR3aa: CASSRDREITEAFF

j_gene: TRBJ1-1
abundance: .
d_gene: .
v_gene: TRBV6-1
CDR3nt: TGTGCCAGCAGTGAGTTCCGGGCTTTCTTT
CDR3aa: CASSEFRAFF

j_gene: TRBJ2-1
abundance: .
d_gene: TRBD1
v_gene: TRBV7-9
CDR3nt: TGTGCCAGCAGCTTGGCCTCCGGGACAGGGTTGGGGGATGAGCAGTTCTTC
CDR3aa: CASSLASGTGLGDEQFF

j_gene: TRBJ2-7
abundance: .
d_gene: TRBD2
v_gene: TRBV5-1
CDR3nt: TGCGCCAGCAGCTCGGTGGGACTAGCGTCCTACGAGCAGTACTTC
CDR3aa: CASSSVGLASYEQYF

j_gene: TRBJ2-3
abundance: .
d_gene: .
v_gene: TRBV4-3
CDR3nt: TGCGCCAGCAGCCAAGACAGGCGGGCAGATACGCAGTATTTT
CDR3aa: CASSQDRRADTQYF

j_gene: TRBJ1-1
abundance: .
d_gene: .
v_gene: TRBV10-3
CDR3nt: TGTGCCATCAGTGAACGGCAGGGGAACACTGAAGCTTTCTTT
CDR3aa: CAISERQGNTEAFF

j_gene: TRBJ2-7
abundance: once
d_gene: TRBD2
v_gene: TRBV4-3
CDR3nt: TGCGCCAGCAGCCAAGTCCGTAGCGGGGACTACGAGCAGTACTTC
CDR3aa: CASSQVRSGDYEQYF

j_gene: TRBJ1-2
abundance: .
d_gene: .
v_gene: TRBV11-2
CDR3nt: TGTGCCAGCAGCTTACCGGGGAATCGTGGCTACACCTTC
CDR3aa: CASSLPGNRGYTF

j_gene: TRBJ1-1
abundance: .
d_gene: TRBD1
v_gene: TRBV28
CDR3nt: TGTGCCAGCAGTCCCCTAACAGGGGCCGTGAACACTGAAGCTTTCTTT
CDR3aa: CASSPLTGAVNTEAFF

j_gene: TRBJ1-4
abundance: .
d_gene: .
v_gene: TRBV11-2
CDR3nt: TGTGCCAGCAGCGGGGACTCAATCATAGGGGAAAAACTGTTTTTT
CDR3aa: CASSGDSIIGEKLFF

j_gene: TRBJ1-2
abundance: .
d_gene: .
v_gene: TRBV28
CDR3nt: TGTGCCACCTCGAAACAGGCGAACTATGGCTACACCTTC
CDR3aa: CATSKQANYGYTF

j_gene: TRBJ1-6
abundance: .
d_gene: TRBD1
v_gene: TRBV11-2
CDR3nt: TGTGCCAGTCAGGGGGAGCGCCCGGACAGGAGCTCCTATAATTCACCCCTCCACTTT
CDR3aa: CASQGERPDRSSYNSPLHF

j_gene: TRBJ2-1
abundance: .
d_gene: TRBD1
v_gene: TRBV5-6
CDR3nt: TGTGCCAGCAGCCACAGGGGCGGGCAGTTCTTC
CDR3aa: CASSHRGGQFF

j_gene: TRBJ2-7
abundance: .
d_gene: .
v_gene: TRBV9
CDR3nt: TGTGCCAGCAGCCCTACTGGAGTCCACGAGCAGTACTTC
CDR3aa: CASSPTGVHEQYF

j_gene: TRBJ1-5
abundance: .
d_gene: .
v_gene: TRBV2
CDR3nt: TGTGCCAGCAGCGTTAACAGGGACCGCCGACGAAATCAGCCCCAGCATTTT
CDR3aa: CASSVNRDRRRNQPQHF

j_gene: TRBJ2-6
abundance: once
d_gene: .
v_gene: TRBV14
CDR3nt: TGTGCCAGCAGCCAACACACAGGTACTGGGGCCAACGTCCTGACTTTC
CDR3aa: CASSQHTGTGANVLTF

j_gene: TRBJ2-5
abundance: .
d_gene: TRBD2
v_gene: TRBV7-8
CDR3nt: TGTGCCAGCAGCTTAGTAGGGACTATCGGGGAGACCCAGTACTTC
CDR3aa: CASSLVGTIGETQYF

j_gene: TRBJ2-2
abundance: .
d_gene: TRBD1
v_gene: TRBV27
CDR3nt: TGTGCCAGCAGTTTAAGTTTTCCGGGACAGGCTGCGTCCGGGGAGCTGTTTTTT
CDR3aa: CASSLSFPGQAASGELFF

j_gene: TRBJ1-1
abundance: .
d_gene: TRBD1
v_gene: TRBV13
CDR3nt: TGTGCCAGCACCCCGGGACAGGGTTTTTGGACTGAAGCTTTCTTT
CDR3aa: CASTPGQGFWTEAFF

j_gene: TRBJ2-3
abundance: once
d_gene: .
v_gene: TRBV9
CDR3nt: TGTGCCAGCAGCGTAGGGCTCCTCAGGGCAGATACGCAGTATTTT
CDR3aa: CASSVGLLRADTQYF

j_gene: TRBJ2-7
abundance: once
d_gene: .
v_gene: TRBV6-4
CDR3nt: TGTGCCAGCAAGGAGAACTACGAGCAGTACTTC
CDR3aa: CASKENYEQYF

j_gene: TRBJ1-1
abundance: .
d_gene: .
v_gene: TRBV28
CDR3nt: TGTGCCAGCAGTTGGGGTTGGGACTCCTGGAACACTGAAGCTTTCTTT
CDR3aa: CASSWGWDSWNTEAFF